The 17 T cell receptor beta chains given below trace back to one sample, sequenced in a study of PD-L1 blockade in urothelial cancer. Some clones are missing from TCRdb's copy, which holds only in-frame ones; the method was immunoSEQ multiplex PCR. The sample shows about 100,000 clones, about 85% of them seen only once. This specimen was PBMCs, taken around atezolizumab (anti-PD-L1) treatment. These receptor sequences come from a man aged 50 or older with urothelial cancer.

This chain connects TRBV7-3 to TRBJ2-6; a weak D match, TRBD1 (5 bases). The CDR3 length is 18 residues. Trimming stripped 5 bases from V and 1 base from J, with 18 bases between. In germline, CDR1 is SGHTA, CDR2 FQGTGA. The CDR3 loop reads CASSRSGTGRSGANVLTF. CDR3 DNA: TGTGCCAGCAGCCGATCCGGAACAGGCCGATCTGGGGCCAACGTCCTGACTTTC.

The chain is built from TRBV6-4 and TRBJ2-2; D perhaps matches TRBD1 (5 bases). In germline, CDR1 is MRHNA, CDR2 SNTAGT. V was shortened by 6 bases and J by 1 base, with 6 bases between the two germline ends. This CDR3 has 13 amino acids. CDR3 nucleotides: TGTGCCAGCAGAGGGGAGAACACCGGGGAGCTGTTTTTT. It is translated as CASRGENTGELFF.

The V and J genes are TRBV10-3 and TRBJ1-4; D unclear. The germline gives CDR1 ENHRY, CDR2 SYGVKD. The V end lost 4 bases, the J end lost 5 bases, and 8 bases lay between the germline ends. The CDR3 runs to 13 residues. CDR3 DNA: TGTGCCATCAGTGTCCAGGAAAATGAAAAACTGTTTTTT. This codes for CAISVQENEKLFF.

CDR3: CASSVALGRSTDTQYF. CDR3 in DNA: TGTGCCAGCAGCGTAGCTCTCGGGAGGAGCACAGATACGCAGTATTTT. This chain connects TRBV9 to TRBJ2-3; 7 bases map to TRBD2. The CDR3 covers 16 residues. J lost 0 bases, V lost 0 bases, and 4 bases had no gene match. Germline CDR1 and CDR2: SGDLS and YYNGEE.

The chain employs TRBV6-5 and TRBJ1-5; D remains unclear. The CDR3 totals 15 residues. Germline CDR1 and CDR2: MNHEY and SVGAGI. The V gene lost 6 bases and the J gene lost 2 bases, with 14 bases spanning the gap. CDR3 loop: CASRYTAVGNQPQHF. In nucleotides, the CDR3 is TGTGCCAGCAGGTATACAGCGGTGGGCAATCAGCCCCAGCATTTT.

V and J are TRBV2 and TRBJ1-5; 9 nucleotides agree with TRBD1. The junction had 12 bases not matched to a gene; V was cut back by 6 bases and J by 3 bases. The CDR3 consists of 17 residues. Germline V gene data show CDR1 as SNHLY and CDR2 as FYNNEI. CDR3 sequence reads: CASRKKGGQGYNQPQHF. CDR3 DNA: TGTGCCAGCAGAAAAAAGGGGGGACAGGGTTACAATCAGCCCCAGCATTTT.

The V gene is TRBV5-6, the J gene TRBJ1-2; D ambiguous. The CDR3 loop spans 15 amino acids. V was clipped by 1 base and J by 4 bases, with 14 bases between them. The germline V gene encodes CDR1 SGHDT and CDR2 YYEEEE. The DNA for the CDR3 is TGTGCCAGCAGCTTGAGACGGAGCTTACTCTATGGCTACACCTTC. This encodes CASSLRRSLLYGYTF.

The chain joins TRBV18 to TRBJ2-3, with 14 nucleotides matching TRBD2. Germline-derived CDR1 and CDR2 are KGHSH and LQKENI. The trim removed 1 base at V and 5 bases at J, leaving 5 bases unmatched. The CDR3 extends over 17 amino acids. The CDR3 sequence is CASSPRGTSGRGDTQYF. The CDR3 DNA reads as TGTGCCAGCTCACCACGGGGGACTAGCGGGAGAGGAGATACGCAGTATTTT. Full variable domain (remainder filled in from reference TRBV18 and TRBJ2-3): NAGVMQNPRHLVRRRGQEARLRCSPMKGHSHVYWYRQLPEEGLKFMVYLQKENIIDESGMPKERFSAEFPKEGPSILRIQQVVRGDSAAYFCASSPRGTSGRGDTQYFGPGTRLTVL.

This clone was recorded many times. The chain has TRBV30 and TRBJ2-7; 8 bases are shared with TRBD2. The ends lost 3 bases at V and 2 bases at J; junction bases unmatched: 15. Per germline, CDR1 GTSNPN and CDR2 SVGIG (reference sequence). CDR3 length equals 17 residues. In DNA, the CDR3 is TGTGCCTGGAGCAAACCCCCACGACTAGCGCAAACCTACGAGCAGTACTTC. This sequence encodes CAWSKPPRLAQTYEQYF.

This clone appeared once. The gene calls are TRBV29-1 and TRBJ1-2; 9 nucleotides match TRBD1. The CDR3 consists of 13 residues. Germline lookup yields CDR1 SQVTM and CDR2 ANQGSEA. With 2 bases clipped from V and 8 bases from J, the junction kept 6 bases outside the gene matches. CDR3 protein: CSVEPGTGYGYTF. CDR3 nucleotide sequence: TGCAGCGTTGAACCCGGGACAGGGTACGGCTACACCTTC.

In this sample, this clone turned up once. This chain links TRBV19 with TRBJ2-7; possibly TRBD2 for D (6 bases). The ends were cut back, 1 base at V and 8 bases at J, with 15 bases in the middle. The CDR3 sequence is 14 residues long. Germline V gives CDR1 LNHDA, CDR2 SQIVND (reference sequence). Written as DNA, the CDR3 is TGTGCCAGTAGTATAGCAGGTGCGGAGGGTAAGCAGTACTTC. Amino acids: CASSIAGAEGKQYF.

The CDR3 reads CASSLRPSGSRQPQHF. The CDR3 DNA follows: TGTGCCAGCAGCCTCCGCCCCTCGGGGTCGCGGCAGCCCCAGCATTTT. The chain recombines TRBV7-2 with TRBJ1-5; D unclear. V lost 5 bases to trimming and J lost 7 bases, with 21 bases between them. The length of the CDR3 is 16 residues. Germline loops: CDR1 SGHTA, CDR2 FQGNSA.

The genes are TRBV12-5 and TRBJ1-2; 7 bases are a match to TRBD1. The CDR3 consists of 17 residues. Looked up from germline, CDR1 is LGHNT and CDR2 is FRNRAP. The trim removed 0 bases at V and 5 bases at J, leaving 12 bases unmatched. In DNA, the CDR3 is TGTGCTAGTGGTTTGGTAGTATTACAGGGGATCGAGTATGGCTACACCTTC. It is translated as CASGLVVLQGIEYGYTF.

V usage is TRBV2 and J usage is TRBJ2-1; D unresolved. Trimming cost V 11 bases and J 7 bases, with 9 bases left between them. CDR3 length: 10 amino acids. Germline V gene lookup returns CDR1 SNHLY and CDR2 FYNNEI. The chain's CDR3 is CAARENEQFF. The CDR3, as DNA: TGTGCCGCCCGAGAGAATGAGCAGTTCTTC. Full variable domain (rest looked up from reference TRBV2 and TRBJ2-1): EPEVTQTPSHQVTQMGQEVILRCVPISNHLYFYWYRQILGQKVEFLVSFYNNEISEKSEIFDDQFSVERPDGSNFTLKIRSTKLEDSAMYFCAARENEQFFGPGTRLTVL.

The chain recombines TRBV9 with TRBJ2-5; D is possibly TRBD2 (6 bases). The length of the CDR3 is 15 residues. Germline CDR1 SGDLS, CDR2 YYNGEE. V lost 10 bases and J 5 bases, leaving 24 bases between the germline ends. CDR3 DNA sequence: TGTGCCTCAAACGCCGGAGCGGGCAAGGGGGAGACCCAGTACTTC. Translation: CASNAGAGKGETQYF.

V usage is TRBV5-4 and J usage is TRBJ2-1; 11 bases align to TRBD2. The junction had 5 bases not matched to a gene; V was cut back by 2 bases and J by 4 bases. Germline V gene lookup returns CDR1 SGHNT and CDR2 YYREEE (reference sequence). This CDR3 is 16 amino acids long. The CDR3 sequence is CASSLELAGVYNEQFF. The CDR3 DNA reads as TGTGCCAGCAGCTTAGAACTAGCGGGAGTGTACAATGAGCAGTTCTTC.

This clone was seen only a few times. The chain employs TRBV19 and TRBJ1-2; no firm D call. The germline V gene encodes CDR1 LNHDA and CDR2 SQIVND (reference sequence). Trimming took 6 bases from V and 4 from J, leaving 6 bases between them. The CDR3 contains 11 residues. CDR3 amino acids: CASRVGYGYTF. As DNA, the CDR3 is TGTGCCAGTAGGGTCGGCTATGGCTACACCTTC.